The 10 T cell receptor beta chains reported below all come from one sample, sequenced in a study of regulatory T cells in long-lasting Graves disease. As for time point: newly diagnosed GD, antithyroid drugs for less than 3 months. RNA from PBMCs was the source of the TCR library. The TCR beta library used iRepertoire HTBI primers with Arm-PCR amplification of CDR3. TCRdb re-called the multiplex PCR reads through MiXCR, storing one row per CDR3 protein. The sample lists approximately 350,000 distinct CDR3 sequences; approximately 15% were seen once. These same records also appear under a second study, on T cells in Graves' hyperthyroidism and ophthalmopathy.

Here the sequenced sample was peripheral blood mononuclear cells (PBMCs), taken at new diagnosis, from a patient treated with antithyroid drugs. These TCRs come from a man in his forties or fifties with Graves disease.

The CDR3 DNA reads as TGCAGTGCTAGAACCAGGACCGACACTGAAGCTTTCTTT. It is translated as CSARTRTDTEAFF. The rearrangement links TRBV20-1 to TRBJ1-1; D is unresolved. This CDR3 spans 13 amino acids. Per the germline V gene, CDR1 is DFQATT and CDR2 is SNEGSKA (reference sequence). V was cut by 2 bases and J by 3 bases, with 10 bases left in between.

This clonotype has a count of ten or more. The chain employs TRBV12-3 or TRBV12-4 and TRBJ1-1, with D possibly matching TRBD1 (5 bases). The CDR3 totals 15 residues. V was clipped by 2 bases and J by 0 bases, with 10 bases between them. CDR3 sequence reads: CASSLQGNMNTEAFF. Here the CDR3 DNA reads TGTGCCAGCAGTTTACAGGGAAACATGAACACTGAAGCTTTCTTT.

This chain connects TRBV11-2 to TRBJ1-1; D might be TRBD1 (5 bases). The CDR3 is 14 amino acids. Trimming stripped 2 bases from V and 1 base from J, with 8 bases between. Germline values: CDR1 SGHAT, CDR2 FQNNGV. The CDR3 region is CASSLLQANTEAFF. CDR3 coding DNA: TGTGCCAGCAGCTTATTACAGGCGAACACTGAAGCTTTCTTT.

The chain has TRBV28 and TRBJ1-1; a possible D gene is TRBD1 (5 bases). This CDR3 spans 12 amino acids. From germline, CDR1 is MDHEN and CDR2 SYDVKM. V lost 10 bases, J lost 10 bases, and 19 bases lay in between. The DNA of the CDR3 is TGTGCCACCGCCTCCGGGGGGTTCGGAGCTTTCTTT. This encodes CATASGGFGAFF.

CDR3 bases: TGTGCCAGCAGTGACCTAGCGGGGACCACAGATACGCAGTATTTT. This encodes CASSDLAGTTDTQYF. V and J are TRBV6-2 or TRBV6-3 and TRBJ2-3, with 9 bases aligning to TRBD2. CDR1 and CDR2 (germline): MNHEY, SVGEGT. V was clipped by 5 bases and J by 2 bases; unmatched bases: 5. This CDR3 comprises 15 residues.

This clonotype has at least ten counts. The V and J genes are TRBV24-1 and TRBJ2-5; D remains unclear. This CDR3 region has 12 residues. Germline V gene lookup returns CDR1 KGHDR and CDR2 SFDVKD. The V gene lost 4 bases and the J gene lost 7 bases, with 9 bases spanning the gap. The chain's CDR3 is CATSEGPRTQYF. In DNA, the CDR3 is TGTGCCACCAGTGAAGGGCCCCGGACCCAGTACTTC.

About this clonotype: This may be a read error, as it is one base from a much larger clone. The V and J genes are TRBV7-2 and TRBJ1-4; D is unclear. The germline CDR1 and CDR2 sequences are SGHTA and FQGNSA. The CDR3 is made up of 16 amino acids. CDR3 nucleotides: TGTGCCAGCAGCTTAGCGAGGCCGGCAACTAGTGAAAAACTGTTTTTT. It encodes CASSLARPATSEKLFF.

This chain joins TRBV19 and TRBJ2-3; 9 bases are shared with TRBD1. V lost 7 bases and J lost 2; bases outside the gene matches: 7. This CDR3 comprises 15 residues. Per the germline V gene, CDR1 is LNHDA and CDR2 is SQIVND (reference sequence). The CDR3 protein is CASKETGGYTDTQYF. The CDR3 coding sequence is TGTGCCAGTAAAGAAACAGGGGGCTACACAGATACGCAGTATTTT.

The sample holds many counts of this clonotype. The chain joins TRBV28 to TRBJ2-1, with D possibly being TRBD1 or TRBD2 (5 bases each). V was pared by 2 bases and J by 2 bases, with 10 bases between. Germline V gene sequence: CDR1 MDHEN, CDR2 SYDVKM. The CDR3 is 15 amino acids. CDR3 DNA sequence: TGTGCCAGCAGTTTAGGTGTGGGGGCCTACAATGAGCAGTTCTTC. Translated: CASSLGVGAYNEQFF.

This clonotype was seen at least ten times. The chain carries TRBV12-3 or TRBV12-4 and TRBJ2-2; 9 nucleotides match TRBD1. The CDR3 extends over 17 amino acids. Trimming removed 6 bases from V and 2 bases from J; junction bases left unmatched: 10. CDR3: CASSRPPGQGNTGELFF. In nucleotides, the CDR3 is TGTGCCAGCAGCCGGCCTCCGGGACAGGGTAACACCGGGGAGCTGTTTTTT.